The 27 T cell receptor beta chains below were found in one sample sequenced in a study of low-dose radiotherapy and immunotherapy resistance in tumors. Alpha and beta chains were covered, as first-strand cDNA relied on TRAV- and TRBV-specific primers. It was with a constant-region primer and a V-primer adapter that TCRs were amplified over around 18 PCR cycles. TCRdb passed the reads through MiXCR, listing each CDR3 protein once. The sample carries roughly 7,300 distinct CDR3 sequences, around 83% recorded once. These receptors were obtained from a human donor with advanced metastatic prostate, ovarian, gallbladder or colorectal cancer (not recorded which). This table probably holds off-target reads from a library built for another chain.

This chain uses TRBV11-2 with TRBJ2-3; 7 bases align to TRBD2. CDR1 is SGHAT, CDR2 FQNNGV, per germline. This CDR3 is built from 16 residues. The V and J ends lost 4 bases and 1 base, in that order; junction bases with no gene match: 8. This CDR3 reads CASSSGASGRTDTQYF. DNA of the CDR3: TGTGCCAGCAGCTCGGGTGCTAGCGGCCGCACAGATACGCAGTATTTT.

V is TRBV18 and J is TRBJ2-5; 10 bases align to TRBD2. This CDR3 has 14 amino acids. Germline trimming cut 5 bases from V and 5 bases from J; bases unmatched to any gene: 5. The V gene's germline CDR1 is KGHSH and CDR2 LQKENI. Here the CDR3 DNA reads TGTGCCAGCTCATCCCTAGCGGGGGACGAGACCCAGTACTTC. It codes for CASSSLAGDETQYF.

CDR3 DNA sequence: TGCAGCGTTGCCACCGGGACAGGGGTTGGCTACACCTTC. This translates into CSVATGTGVGYTF. The chain combines TRBV29-1 with TRBJ1-2, with 10 bases identical to TRBD1. J gave up 7 bases and V 4 bases, and 6 bases lay outside the gene matches. The CDR3 has 13 amino acids. Germline assignment: CDR1 SQVTM and CDR2 ANQGSEA.

The chain links TRBV11-2 to TRBJ2-1, with 8 bases lining up with TRBD1. The CDR3 is 17 amino acids. Germline lookup yields CDR1 SGHAT and CDR2 FQNNGV. Losses at the gene ends were 4 bases for V and 8 bases for J; bases not matched to a gene: 16. This CDR3 is CASSYQTLRTGYYEQFF. The CDR3 DNA follows: TGTGCCAGCAGCTACCAAACCCTCCGGACAGGGTATTATGAGCAGTTCTTC.

V is TRBV6-1 and J is TRBJ1-2; a possible D gene is TRBD1 (5 bases). The CDR3 is 11 residues long. Looked up from germline, CDR1 is MNHNS and CDR2 is SASEGT. For the CDR3, the DNA is TGTGCTTCTGAGGGGTCTGGGGGCTACACCTTC. Its translation is CASEGSGGYTF.

This clonotype came up a few times. The chain couples TRBV5-1 to TRBJ1-3; D is unresolved. V lost 5 bases, J lost 2 bases, and 11 bases lay in between. This CDR3 is built from 14 residues. Per germline, CDR1 SGHRS and CDR2 YFSETQ. Written as DNA, the CDR3 is TGCGCCAGCAGACCAAGCCCTGCTGGAAACACCATATATTTT. This encodes CASRPSPAGNTIYF.

The chain carries TRBV5-1 and TRBJ2-2, with a weak D call TRBD1 (6 bases). The germline V gene has CDR1 SGHRS and CDR2 YFSETQ. V shed 5 bases and J shed 1 base, with 12 bases lying between them. The CDR3 is made up of 15 amino acids. CDR3 sequence reads: CASRPSTGNTGELFF. Here the CDR3 DNA reads TGCGCCAGCAGACCCTCGACAGGGAACACCGGGGAGCTGTTTTTT.

This clonotype was observed once. The rearrangement uses TRBV29-1 and TRBJ2-5; D is possibly TRBD2 (5 bases). CDR1 SQVTM and CDR2 ANQGSEA come from the germline V gene. V was cut by 8 bases and J by 4 bases, with 17 bases left in between. There are 13 residues in the CDR3. The CDR3 region is CSIPRDPGETQYF. As DNA, the CDR3 is TGCAGCATTCCCCGGGATCCGGGAGAGACCCAGTACTTC.

The V call is TRBV10-3, the J call TRBJ2-7, with 8 positions matching TRBD2. CDR1 and CDR2 from the germline V gene are ENHRY and SYGVKD. V shed 7 bases, J shed 7 bases, and the junction held 12 bases outside the gene matches. The CDR3 sequence is 14 residues long. CDR3 DNA: TGTGCCATCACGGACCGAGCGGGGGCCTGGGAGCAGTACTTC. This gives the protein CAITDRAGAWEQYF.

The V and J genes are TRBV19 and TRBJ2-3, with TRBD1 matching 8 bases. V dropped 6 bases and J dropped 6; count of bases not matched to a gene: 2. Germline CDR1 reads LNHDA; CDR2 reads SQIVND (reference sequence). The CDR3 is 12 residues long. The CDR3 reads CASRTGGDTQYF. The CDR3 DNA sequence: TGTGCCAGTAGAACAGGGGGGGATACGCAGTATTTT. The variable domain in full, completed from reference TRBV19 and TRBJ2-3, reads DGGITQSPKYLFRKEGQNVTLSCEQNLNHDAMYWYRQDPGQGLRLIYYSQIVNDFQKGDIAEGYSVSREKKESFPLTVTSAQKNPTAFYLCASRTGGDTQYFGPGTRLTVL.

The CDR3 region has the DNA TGTGCCAGCAGTAGGGGACAGGTTGAAGCTTTCTTT. Amino acid sequence: CASSRGQVEAFF. This chain links TRBV6-5 with TRBJ1-1, with 8 nucleotides matching TRBD1. J lost 7 bases, V lost 5 bases, and 3 bases had no gene match. This CDR3 is built from 12 residues. Germline V gene lookup returns CDR1 MNHEY and CDR2 SVGAGI.

In this sample, this clonotype turned up a few times. The V call is TRBV7-8, the J call TRBJ2-4, with D hard to call. CDR1 is SGHVS and CDR2 is FQNEAQ in the germline V gene. The CDR3 length is 12 residues. V lost 0 bases, J lost 7 bases, and 4 bases lay in between. CDR3 protein: CASSLADNIQYF. CDR3 nucleotides: TGTGCCAGCAGCTTAGCGGATAACATTCAGTACTTC.

This chain links TRBV7-2 with TRBJ2-2; tentatively, D is TRBD1 (6 bases). Looked up from germline, CDR1 is SGHTA and CDR2 is FQGNSA. Trimming shortened V by 5 bases and J by 5 bases, and 18 bases separated the two germline ends. The CDR3 has 16 amino acids. CDR3 sequence: CASSQPQGRWTGELFF. For the CDR3, the DNA is TGTGCCAGCAGCCAACCTCAGGGGCGGTGGACCGGGGAGCTGTTTTTT. Supplemented by reference TRBV7-2 and TRBJ2-2, the full variable domain reads GAGVSQSPSNKVTEKGKDVELRCDPISGHTALYWYRQSLGQGLEFLIYFQGNSAPDKSGLPSDRFSAERTGGSVSTLTIQRTQQEDSAVYLCASSQPQGRWTGELFFGEGSRLTVL.

The gene calls are TRBV4-2 and TRBJ2-5; 10 positions match TRBD2. Germline loops: CDR1 LGHNA, CDR2 YNFKEQ. The J segment lost 2 bases and the V segment lost 1 base, leaving 1 base of the junction unmatched. The CDR3 is 15 residues long. The CDR3 DNA reads TGTGCCAGCAGCCAAGGGACTAGCGGACAAGAGACCCAGTACTTC. Translated, it gives CASSQGTSGQETQYF.

This rearrangement joins TRBV5-1 to TRBJ2-3; 10 bases line up with TRBD1. The CDR3 has 15 amino acids. The J segment lost 1 base and the V segment lost 5 bases, leaving 4 bases of the junction unmatched. Germline CDR1 is SGHRS and CDR2 is YFSETQ. This CDR3 is CASRRDRGRTDTQYF. The DNA of the CDR3 is TGCGCCAGCAGACGAGACAGGGGGCGCACAGATACGCAGTATTTT.

J is TRBJ1-3 and V is TRBV29-1; tentative D call: TRBD1 (5 bases). This CDR3 is built from 16 residues. Germline V gene lookup returns CDR1 SQVTM and CDR2 ANQGSEA. Between the trimmed V and J ends, which lost 3 bases and 9 bases, there was a span of 24 bases. CDR3: CSVEGGTTVDDGTIYF. The CDR3 coding sequence is TGCAGCGTTGAGGGGGGGACGACAGTAGACGATGGCACCATATATTTT. Full variable domain (remainder filled in from reference TRBV29-1 and TRBJ1-3): SAVISQKPSRDICQRGTSLTIQCQVDSQVTMMFWYRQQPGQSLTLIATANQGSEATYESGFVIDKFPISRPNLTFSTLTVSNMSPEDSSIYLCSVEGGTTVDDGTIYFGEGSWLTVV.

This clonotype showed up just a few times. The J gene is TRBJ2-3, the V gene TRBV18; maybe TRBD2 (5 bases). The CDR3 runs 16 residues. Trimming left V 2 bases short and J 7 bases short, with 19 bases between. Germline V gene sequence: CDR1 KGHSH, CDR2 LQKENI. The DNA for the CDR3 is TGTGCCAGCTCACCAGAATTTGGAGGAGCTGAAAATACGCAGTATTTT. Amino acids: CASSPEFGGAENTQYF.

J is TRBJ2-1 and V is TRBV28; D is perhaps TRBD2 (5 bases). The V and J ends lost 6 bases and 8 bases respectively, with 20 bases between them. Germline values: CDR1 MDHEN, CDR2 SYDVKM. This CDR3 contains 15 residues. CDR3 coding DNA: TGTGCCAGCAGGCCCCGAGCGGTGATCGGGGATGAGCAGTTCTTC. It translates to CASRPRAVIGDEQFF.

The chain combines TRBV4-2 with TRBJ2-5; D is possibly TRBD1 or TRBD2 (5 bases each). CDR3 size: 13 residues. The germline V gene encodes CDR1 LGHNA and CDR2 YNFKEQ. Trimming took off 0 bases at V and 5 bases at J, with 7 bases between the two ends. For the CDR3, the DNA is TGTGCCAGCAGCCAAGATTGGGGGGAGACCCAGTACTTC. This sequence encodes CASSQDWGETQYF.

V is TRBV5-1 and J is TRBJ2-2, with D possibly being TRBD1 (5 bases). Deletions cut 4 bases from V and 0 bases from J, with 10 bases between. CDR3 length: 15 amino acids. In germline, CDR1 is SGHRS, CDR2 YFSETQ. CDR3 in DNA: TGCGCCAGCAGCCGTGGGGCAGCGAACACCGGGGAGCTGTTTTTT. It encodes CASSRGAANTGELFF.

This clonotype was seen a handful of times. The germline gene is not matched at one end of the junction; a read error may be the cause. This chain joins TRBV13 and TRBJ1-6; D uncertain. Germline V gene sequence: CDR1 PRHDT, CDR2 FYEKMQ (reference sequence). This CDR3 has 14 residues. The CDR3 DNA sequence: TGTCCCTTAACCCCCAACACCAATGCAGGCAAATCAACCTTT. As protein: CPLTPNTNAGKSTF.

On this clonotype itself: The CDR3 does not close with the conserved phenylalanine or tryptophan, likely indicating a read error. The chain recombines TRBV5-5 with TRBJ2-7; 8 nucleotides match TRBD1. Germline assignment: CDR1 SGHKS and CDR2 YYEKEE (reference sequence). V was clipped by 3 bases and J by 6 bases; unmatched bases: 11. CDR3 length: 15 amino acids. The CDR3 sequence: CASSSSGTGGLEQYY. DNA of the CDR3: TGTGCCAGCAGCTCTTCCGGGACAGGAGGTCTCGAGCAGTACTAC.

This chain connects TRBV2 to TRBJ1-2; 7 bases match TRBD1. Germline CDR1 is SNHLY and CDR2 is FYNNEI. The CDR3 runs to 13 residues. With 5 bases clipped from V and 4 bases from J, the junction kept 4 bases outside the gene matches. The CDR3 region has the DNA TGTGCCAGCAGTTCTAGACAGGGCTATGGCTACACCTTC. It is translated as CASSSRQGYGYTF.

This chain links TRBV5-1 with TRBJ2-2; D not resolved. Trimming cost V 2 bases and J 0 bases, with 8 bases left between them. The CDR3 loop spans 15 amino acids. Germline CDR1 is SGHRS and CDR2 is YFSETQ. The CDR3 DNA is TGCGCCAGCAGCTTCCGGGCCGCGAACACCGGGGAGCTGTTTTTT. It yields the protein CASSFRAANTGELFF.

The V and J genes are TRBV12-3 or TRBV12-4 and TRBJ2-6; D gene uncertain. V lost 0 bases and J lost 3, with 3 bases in between. The length of the CDR3 is 14 residues. The CDR3 DNA reads as TGTGCCAGCAGTTTAGCGCTTGGGGCCAACGTCCTGACTTTC. Protein product: CASSLALGANVLTF.

This clonotype has a single count. V and J are TRBV12-3 or TRBV12-4 and TRBJ2-7; D could derive from TRBD1 or TRBD2 (6 bases each). The CDR3 sequence is 13 residues long. Trimming cost V 3 bases and J 7 bases, with 13 bases left between them. Written as DNA, the CDR3 is TGTGCCAGCAGTTTCGGAGGGGGTAGTGAGCAGTACTTC. Its protein product is CASSFGGGSEQYF.

This chain connects TRBV12-3 or TRBV12-4 to TRBJ2-7; 7 nucleotides align to TRBD2. V trimming: 4 bases; J trimming: 4 bases; junction bases outside the gene matches: 10. The CDR3 covers 15 residues. CDR3 in amino acids: CASSYRTSRGYEQYF. The CDR3 bases are TGTGCCAGCAGTTACAGGACTAGTAGAGGGTACGAGCAGTACTTC.